The clone carrying this TCR beta chain occurred a few times. Its specificity is not known. This entry belongs to a study of T cell responses to AZD1222 COVID-19 vaccine. The overall study: Pooled in the analysis were second doses at about 4 or about 12 weeks.

The repertoire was sequenced with immunoSEQ multiplex PCR; TCRdb's copy has only in-frame clones and lacks some. The sample yields about 97,000 clones, roughly 84% seen once. Whole-study findings and limits: Once two AZD1222 doses were given, Spike-specific TCR breadth and depth went up. Among vaccine-associated CD4 TCRs, coverage spanned spike, with dominance at 160-218 and 743-854.

The CDR3 is 14 residues long. With 7 bases removed from V and 0 bases from J, the gap between germline ends came to 9 bases. Germline CDR1 and CDR2: MNHEY and SVGAGI. Sequencing was performed on peripheral blood, taken on day 0 of AZD1222 vaccination. The rearrangement uses TRBV6-5 and TRBJ2-2; no reliable D call. This TCR was sampled from an adult in good health. The CDR3 nucleotides read TGTGCCAGCAAAAAGGATACGAACACCGGGGAGCTGTTTTTT. Translated: CASKKDTNTGELFF.